The clone carrying this T cell receptor (beta chain) was observed a handful of times. Germline V gene lookup returns CDR1 MGHRA and CDR2 YSYEKL. V gave up 2 bases and J gave up 7 bases; unmatched junction bases: 11. This CDR3 region has 17 residues. Patients aged 18 to 65 with hyperthyroidism were newly diagnosed, with duration under 2 months. Criteria for exclusion of patients were uncontrolled infection, other autoimmune disease, pregnancy or lactation. Fresh peripheral blood, about 9.9 ml, yielded the PBMCs. The record originates from a study of T cells in Graves' hyperthyroidism and ophthalmopathy. About the research overall: Peripheral blood was secured at the point of initial diagnosis, before any treatment.

TCR beta CDR3 sequences were amplified from RNA transcripts. The primer set for the first-round RT-PCR of the TCR CDR3 was HTBI. TCRdb re-called the multiplex PCR reads with MiXCR, one entry per CDR3 protein. The table has over 300,000 distinct CDR3 sequences, 11% to 15% seen once. The clonotype comes from a woman aged 60-75 years with Graves' hyperthyroidism. This chain links TRBV4-1 with TRBJ2-3, with 11 bases aligning to TRBD2. The sample was blood. DNA of the CDR3: TGCGCCAGCAGCCAATACGGGACTAGCGGAGGGGGTTATACGCAGTATTTT. It yields the protein CASSQYGTSGGGYTQYF.